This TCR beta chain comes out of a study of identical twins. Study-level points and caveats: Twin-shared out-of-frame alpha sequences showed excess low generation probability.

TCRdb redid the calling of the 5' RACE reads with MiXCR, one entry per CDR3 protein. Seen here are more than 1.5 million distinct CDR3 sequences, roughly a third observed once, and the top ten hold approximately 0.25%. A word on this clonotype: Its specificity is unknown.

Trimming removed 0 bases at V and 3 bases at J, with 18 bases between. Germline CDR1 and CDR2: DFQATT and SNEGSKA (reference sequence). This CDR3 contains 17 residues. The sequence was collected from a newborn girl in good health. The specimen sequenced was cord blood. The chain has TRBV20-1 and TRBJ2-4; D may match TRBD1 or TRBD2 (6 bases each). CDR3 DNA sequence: TGCAGTGCTAGAGAACCCCTAACGGGGGCGGGCAAAAACATTCAGTACTTC. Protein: CSAREPLTGAGKNIQYF.